This T cell receptor (beta chain) was obtained from a study of blood T cell repertoires in COVID-19. Study information: Spain, Italy and the United States supplied samples that represented acute and convalescent COVID-19.

This CDR3 contains 16 residues. From germline, CDR1 is MNHNS and CDR2 SASEGT. The V segment lost 1 base and the J segment 4 bases; nucleotides outside the gene matches: 8. Data came from immunoSEQ multiplex PCR; TCRdb stores just in-frame clones and leaves some out. Of under 200,000 clones detected, around nine tenths appear once; the ten largest clones hold 0.5% to 0.6%. The material sequenced was peripheral blood. This sequence was found in a man aged 45-60 years with acute or convalescent COVID-19. The chain joins TRBV6-1 to TRBJ1-2; 8 bases match TRBD1. DNA of the CDR3: TGTGCCAGCAGTGAAGGGACAGGGTTCGTGAGCTATGGCTACACCTTC. Protein: CASSEGTGFVSYGYTF.